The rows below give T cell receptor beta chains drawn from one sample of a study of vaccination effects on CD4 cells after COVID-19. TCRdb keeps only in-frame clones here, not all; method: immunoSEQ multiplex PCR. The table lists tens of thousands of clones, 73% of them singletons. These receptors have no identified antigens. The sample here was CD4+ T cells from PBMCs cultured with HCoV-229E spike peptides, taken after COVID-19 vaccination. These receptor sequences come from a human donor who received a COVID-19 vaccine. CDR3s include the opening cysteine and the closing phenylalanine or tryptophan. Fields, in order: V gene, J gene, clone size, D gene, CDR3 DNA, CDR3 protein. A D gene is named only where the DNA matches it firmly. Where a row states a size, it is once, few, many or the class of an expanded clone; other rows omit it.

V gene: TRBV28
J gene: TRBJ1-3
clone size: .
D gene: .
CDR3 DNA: TGTGCCAGCAGTGACAGGCTTAACTCTGGAAACACCATATATTTT
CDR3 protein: CASSDRLNSGNTIYF

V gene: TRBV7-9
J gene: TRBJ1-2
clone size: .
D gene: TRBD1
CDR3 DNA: TGTGCCAGCAGCTGGGACAGCAACTATGGCTACACCTTC
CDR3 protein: CASSWDSNYGYTF

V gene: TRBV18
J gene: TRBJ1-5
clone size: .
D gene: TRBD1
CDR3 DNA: TGTGCCAGCTCACCGGACAGGGGGCCAGGGCAGCCCCAGCATTTT
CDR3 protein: CASSPDRGPGQPQHF

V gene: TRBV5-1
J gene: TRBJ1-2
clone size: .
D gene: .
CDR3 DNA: TGCGCCAGCAGCGTGACGGCTAACTATGGCTACACCTTC
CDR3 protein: CASSVTANYGYTF

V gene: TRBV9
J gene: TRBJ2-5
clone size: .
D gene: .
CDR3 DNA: TGTGCCAGCAGCGAAATTCAAGAGACCCAGTACTTC
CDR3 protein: CASSEIQETQYF

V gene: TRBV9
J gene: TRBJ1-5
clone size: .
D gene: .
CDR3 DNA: TGTGCCAGCAGCGGAAAGGGGCAGGGGAAGTTCGGACAGCATGCTTTT
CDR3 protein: CASSGKGQGKFGQHAF

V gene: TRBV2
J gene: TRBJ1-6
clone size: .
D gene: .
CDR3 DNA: TGTGCCAGCAGTGGCCACGTAAATTCACCCCTCCACTTT
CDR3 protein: CASSGHVNSPLHF

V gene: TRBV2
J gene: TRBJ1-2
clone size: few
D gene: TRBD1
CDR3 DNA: TGTGCCAGCAGTGCGACAGGGGGAGGGAACTATGGCTACACCTTC
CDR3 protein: CASSATGGGNYGYTF

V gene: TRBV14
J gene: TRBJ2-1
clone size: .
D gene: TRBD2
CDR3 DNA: TGTGCCAGCAGCCAGCTACTAGCGGGGCAGAACAATGAGCAGTTCTTC
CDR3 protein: CASSQLLAGQNNEQFF

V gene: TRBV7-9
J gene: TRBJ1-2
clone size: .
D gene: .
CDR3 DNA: TGTGCCAGCAGCGGCGCTAACTATGGCTACACCTTC
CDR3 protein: CASSGANYGYTF

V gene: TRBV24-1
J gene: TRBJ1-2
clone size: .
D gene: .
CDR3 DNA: TGTGCCACCAGTGATAAGTTTCGTAATGGCTACACCTTC
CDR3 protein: CATSDKFRNGYTF

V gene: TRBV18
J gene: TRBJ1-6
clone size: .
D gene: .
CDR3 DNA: TGTGCCAGCTCGCCGATTCTAGGGGGGGCTGATAATTCACCCCTCCACTTT
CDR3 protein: CASSPILGGADNSPLHF

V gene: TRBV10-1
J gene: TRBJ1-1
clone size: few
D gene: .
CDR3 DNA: TGCGCCAGCCGTTTCGGACCGAACACTGAAGCTTTCTTT
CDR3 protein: CASRFGPNTEAFF

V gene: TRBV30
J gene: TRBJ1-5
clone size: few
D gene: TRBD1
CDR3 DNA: TGTGCCTGGAGTCCCGGGACAGGGAGAACCTATAGCAATCAGCCCCAGCATTTT
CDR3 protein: CAWSPGTGRTYSNQPQHF

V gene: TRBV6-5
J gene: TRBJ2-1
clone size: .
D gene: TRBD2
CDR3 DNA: TGTGCCAGCAGAGTACTAGCGGGGGCCTACAATGAGCAGTTCTTC
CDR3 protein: CASRVLAGAYNEQFF

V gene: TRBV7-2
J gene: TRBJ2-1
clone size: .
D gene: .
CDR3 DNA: TGTGCCAGCAGCTTCGGGGTAGGTGAGCAGTTCTTC
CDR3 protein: CASSFGVGEQFF

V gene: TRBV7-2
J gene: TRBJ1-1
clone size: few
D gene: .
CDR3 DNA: TGTGCCAGCAGCACACAGGGAGGAGGCACTGAAGCTTTCTTT
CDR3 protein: CASSTQGGGTEAFF

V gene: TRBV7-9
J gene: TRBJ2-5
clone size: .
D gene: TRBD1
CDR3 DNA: TGTGCCAGCAGCTTACAGGGGGCACAGACCCAGTACTTC
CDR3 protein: CASSLQGAQTQYF

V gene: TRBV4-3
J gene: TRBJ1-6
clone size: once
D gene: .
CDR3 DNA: TGCGCCAGCAGCCAGGCCCCGGGACCAATGTCACCCCTCCACTTT
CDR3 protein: CASSQAPGPMSPLHF

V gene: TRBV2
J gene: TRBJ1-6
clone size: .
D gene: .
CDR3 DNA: TGTGCCAGCAGTGTAAAGGGCTCCTATAATTCACCCCTCCACTTT
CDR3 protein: CASSVKGSYNSPLHF

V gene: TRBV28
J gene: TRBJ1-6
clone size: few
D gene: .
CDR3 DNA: TGTGCCAGCAGTTTATGGGGGTATCAAAATTCACCCCTCCACTTT
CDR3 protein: CASSLWGYQNSPLHF

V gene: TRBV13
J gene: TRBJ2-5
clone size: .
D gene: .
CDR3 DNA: TGTGCCAGCAGATCGGGCTACCAAGAGACCCAGTACTTC
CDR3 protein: CASRSGYQETQYF

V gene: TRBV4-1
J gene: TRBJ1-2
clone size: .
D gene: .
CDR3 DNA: TGCGCCAGCAGCCCAACCCCCCCCAGGGATTATGGCTACACCTTC
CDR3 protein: CASSPTPPRDYGYTF

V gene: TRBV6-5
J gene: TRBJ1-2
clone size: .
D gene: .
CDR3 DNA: TGTGCCAGCAGACAGGGAGCTGGGGGCTACACCTTC
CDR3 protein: CASRQGAGGYTF

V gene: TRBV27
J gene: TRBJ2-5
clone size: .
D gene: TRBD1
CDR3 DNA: TGTGCCAGCAGCTTAACAGGGGTAGAGACCCAGTACTTC
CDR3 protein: CASSLTGVETQYF

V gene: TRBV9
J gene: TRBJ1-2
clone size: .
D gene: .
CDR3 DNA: TGTGCCAGCAGCGTAGAGGCAGGGGTGGGATATGACTACACCTTC
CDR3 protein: CASSVEAGVGYDYTF

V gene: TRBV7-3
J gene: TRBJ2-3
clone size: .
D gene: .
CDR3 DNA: TGTGCCAGCAGCTTAACCCCGGGGCGCGGCACAGATACGCAGTATTTT
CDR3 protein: CASSLTPGRGTDTQYF

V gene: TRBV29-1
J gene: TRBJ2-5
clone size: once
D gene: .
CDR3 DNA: TGCAGCGTTGGTTGGGATGAGACCCAGTACTTC
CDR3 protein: CSVGWDETQYF

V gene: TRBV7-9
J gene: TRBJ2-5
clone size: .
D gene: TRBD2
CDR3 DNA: TGTGCCAGCAGCCAAACCTGGCTAGCGGGGCCAGAGACCCAGTACTTC
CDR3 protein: CASSQTWLAGPETQYF

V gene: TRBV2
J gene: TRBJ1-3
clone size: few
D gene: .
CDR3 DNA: TGTGCCAGCAGCGAGGGGCCCTCTGGAAACACCATATATTTT
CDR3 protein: CASSEGPSGNTIYF

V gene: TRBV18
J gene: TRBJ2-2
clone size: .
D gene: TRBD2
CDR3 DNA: TGTGCCAGCTCACCGTGGACTAGCGGGGCGGCCGGGGAGCTGTTTTTT
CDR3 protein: CASSPWTSGAAGELFF

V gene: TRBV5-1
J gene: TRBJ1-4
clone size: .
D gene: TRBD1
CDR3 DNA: TGCGCCAGCAGCTTGACAGGGGGCTCTAATGAAAAACTGTTTTTT
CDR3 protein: CASSLTGGSNEKLFF

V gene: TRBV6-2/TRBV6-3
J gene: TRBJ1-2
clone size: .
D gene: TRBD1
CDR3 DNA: TGTGCCAGCAGCGACCCAGCAGGGGGCACTTCGGAAGGCTACACCTTC
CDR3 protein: CASSDPAGGTSEGYTF

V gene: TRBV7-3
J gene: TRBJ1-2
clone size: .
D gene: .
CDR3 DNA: TGTGCCAGCAGCTTAACGGTGTCAGGGGATGGCTACACCTTC
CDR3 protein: CASSLTVSGDGYTF

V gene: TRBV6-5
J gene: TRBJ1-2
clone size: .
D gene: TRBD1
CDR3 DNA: TGTGCCAGCAGTACGCCCCAGGGGGCGTCAGGAGGCTACACCTTC
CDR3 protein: CASSTPQGASGGYTF

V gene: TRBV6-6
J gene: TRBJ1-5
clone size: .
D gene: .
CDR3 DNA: TGTGCCAGCAGGACTGGGGGGGTTGATCAGCCCCAGCATTTT
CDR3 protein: CASRTGGVDQPQHF

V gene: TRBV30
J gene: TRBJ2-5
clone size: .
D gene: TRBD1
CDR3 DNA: TGTGCCTGGAAAGAGACAGGGGTTTCGGCCCAGTACTTC
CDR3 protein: CAWKETGVSAQYF

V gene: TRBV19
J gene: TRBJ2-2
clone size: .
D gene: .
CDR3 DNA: TGTGCCAGTAGCGAACGGGGTAACACCGGGGAGCTGTTTTTT
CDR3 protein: CASSERGNTGELFF

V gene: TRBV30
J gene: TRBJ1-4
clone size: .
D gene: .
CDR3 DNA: TGTGCCTGGAGCCCAAGGTCGGCGACAGTTAATGAAAAACTGTTTTTT
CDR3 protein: CAWSPRSATVNEKLFF

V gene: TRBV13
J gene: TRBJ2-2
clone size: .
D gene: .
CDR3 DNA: TGTGCCAGCAGCCTCCCCGGTAAGGGAGGTGTAACCGGGGAGCTGTTTTTT
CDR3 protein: CASSLPGKGGVTGELFF

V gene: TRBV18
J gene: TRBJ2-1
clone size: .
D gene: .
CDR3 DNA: TGTGCCAGCTCACCTACAGCTGCTTACAATGAGCAGTTCTTC
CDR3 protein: CASSPTAAYNEQFF

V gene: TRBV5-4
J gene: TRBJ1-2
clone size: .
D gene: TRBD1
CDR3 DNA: TGTGCCAGCAGCTTAACTACAGGGGATCATGGCTACACCTTC
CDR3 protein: CASSLTTGDHGYTF

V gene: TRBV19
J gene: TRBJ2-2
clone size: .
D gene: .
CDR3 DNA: TGTGCCAGTACCTCCGGGGGCGCGACTTCCGGGGAGCTGTTTTTT
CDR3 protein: CASTSGGATSGELFF

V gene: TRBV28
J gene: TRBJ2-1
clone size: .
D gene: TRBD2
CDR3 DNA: TGTGCCAGCAGTTTGGGACTAGGCGCGTTCTTC
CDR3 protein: CASSLGLGAFF

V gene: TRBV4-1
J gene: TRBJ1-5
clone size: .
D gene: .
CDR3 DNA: TGCGCCAGCAGCCAAGATCCGGGGGCTGGCAATCAGCCCCAGCATTTT
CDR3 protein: CASSQDPGAGNQPQHF

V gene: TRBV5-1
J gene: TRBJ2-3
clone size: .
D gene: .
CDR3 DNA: TGCGCCAGCAGCTTGACATTACCCGGGGATACGCAGTATTTT
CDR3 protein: CASSLTLPGDTQYF

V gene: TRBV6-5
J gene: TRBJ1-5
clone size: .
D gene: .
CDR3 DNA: TGTGCCAGCAGGGCTGGTGGGGTCCCGAATCAGCCCCAGCATTTT
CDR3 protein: CASRAGGVPNQPQHF

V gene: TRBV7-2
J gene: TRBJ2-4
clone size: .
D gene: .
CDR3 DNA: TGTGCCAGCAGCTTAGATTACGGGTCCCGGAACATTCAGTACTTC
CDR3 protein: CASSLDYGSRNIQYF

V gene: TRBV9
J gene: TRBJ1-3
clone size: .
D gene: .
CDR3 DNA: TGTGCCAGCAACTCCGCCGGAAACACCATATATTTT
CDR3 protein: CASNSAGNTIYF

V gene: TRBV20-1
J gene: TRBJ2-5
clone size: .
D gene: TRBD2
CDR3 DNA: TGCAGTGCTAGTAACCTTAGGACTAGCGGGGGGAGAGAGACCCAGTACTTC
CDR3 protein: CSASNLRTSGGRETQYF

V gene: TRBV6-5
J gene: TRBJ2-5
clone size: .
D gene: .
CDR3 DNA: TGTGCCAGCGGGCCTGGGATAGGGGTTGTAGAGACCCAGTACTTC
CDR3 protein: CASGPGIGVVETQYF